Following are 27 T cell receptor beta chains from one sample sequenced in a study of shared clonotypes between healthy human individuals. Assay used: immunoSEQ multiplex PCR; TCRdb lists only in-frame clones, some missing. This sample yields approximately 240,000 clones, of which 60% to 80% are seen a single time; 8.5% to 14% belongs to the top ten. Input material: memory CD4+ T cells sorted from blood. Subset reported: CD45RA-negative fraction. Receptors originate from a young man in good health.

The DNA of the CDR3 is TGTGCCAGCAGCTTAGTAGCGTTCATATCACAAGAGACCCAGTACTTC. Amino acids: CASSLVAFISQETQYF. The V call is TRBV7-9, the J call TRBJ2-5; TRBD2 is a possible D gene (5 bases). Per the germline V gene, CDR1 is SEHNR and CDR2 is FQNEAQ (reference sequence). The V end lost 1 base, the J end lost 2 bases, and 14 bases lay between the germline ends. This CDR3 spans 16 amino acids.

The genes are TRBV14 and TRBJ2-3; 7 bases map to TRBD2. CDR1 and CDR2 (germline): SGHDN, FVKESK. Trimming removed 0 bases from V and 4 bases from J; junction bases left unmatched: 22. The CDR3 sequence is 21 residues long. The CDR3 is CASSQDRVQGRREWNPDTQYF. In nucleotides, the CDR3 is TGTGCCAGCAGCCAAGACCGAGTCCAGGGTAGGCGGGAGTGGAACCCAGATACGCAGTATTTT.

In the case of this clone: Other DNA sequences in this sample translate to the same CDR3. The chain has TRBV5-1 and TRBJ2-3, with 8 bases identical to TRBD1. J was trimmed by 5 bases and V by 0 bases; bases with no gene match: 2. The germline gives CDR1 SGHRS, CDR2 YFSETQ. This CDR3 region has 14 residues. The CDR3 loop is CASSLGQGLDTQYF. CDR3 coding DNA: TGCGCCAGCAGCTTGGGACAGGGGTTAGATACGCAGTATTTT.

The gene calls are TRBV10-3 and TRBJ1-1, with 7 bases lining up with TRBD1. The V and J ends lost 5 bases and 7 bases, in that order; junction bases with no gene match: 13. Per germline, CDR1 ENHRY and CDR2 SYGVKD. CDR3 size: 15 residues. Here the CDR3 reads CAISTSTGVSDEAFF. The CDR3 bases are TGTGCCATCAGTACCTCAACAGGGGTCTCGGATGAAGCTTTCTTT.

The table lists this clone with a few counts. The V gene is TRBV29-1, the J gene TRBJ1-1, with TRBD1 identical over 10 bases. Germline values: CDR1 SQVTM, CDR2 ANQGSEA. The CDR3 is 12 residues long. The trim removed 7 bases at V and 7 bases at J, leaving 6 bases unmatched. CDR3 nucleotide sequence: TGCAGCGGGGGGACAGGGGTGAGTGAAGCTTTCTTT. It encodes CSGGTGVSEAFF.

V usage is TRBV7-8 and J usage is TRBJ2-2, with D possibly being TRBD2 (5 bases). This CDR3 spans 15 amino acids. The V gene lost 1 base and the J gene lost 4 bases, with 10 bases spanning the gap. The germline CDR1 and CDR2 sequences are SGHVS and FQNEAQ. DNA of the CDR3: TGTGCCAGCAGCTTAGTCCTCGGAGGCACCGGGGAGCTGTTTTTT. This sequence encodes CASSLVLGGTGELFF.

This clone has only one observation. The chain is built from TRBV9 and TRBJ2-3; the D is unclear. Germline V CDR1 and CDR2: SGDLS, YYNGEE. The CDR3 loop spans 15 amino acids. The germline V and J ends were trimmed by 1 base and 6 bases, with 15 bases remaining between them. CDR3 amino acids: CASSVLSRTADTQYF. The CDR3 DNA is TGTGCCAGCAGCGTACTGTCTCGTACGGCCGATACGCAGTATTTT.

The chain links TRBV2 to TRBJ2-1; maybe TRBD2 (6 bases). Germline V gene sequence: CDR1 SNHLY, CDR2 FYNNEI. The CDR3 is 15 amino acids. The ends were cut back, 0 bases at V and 4 bases at J, with 10 bases in the middle. CDR3 DNA: TGTGCCAGCAGTGAAGCGGGACTCAATTACAATGAGCAGTTCTTC. It is translated as CASSEAGLNYNEQFF. Filled out from reference TRBV2 and TRBJ2-1, the complete variable domain reads EPEVTQTPSHQVTQMGQEVILRCVPISNHLYFYWYRQILGQKVEFLVSFYNNEISEKSEIFDDQFSVERPDGSNFTLKIRSTKLEDSAMYFCASSEAGLNYNEQFFGPGTRLTVL.

This clone was counted a few times. V usage is TRBV7-3 and J usage is TRBJ2-1; D not resolved. V was trimmed by 5 bases and J by 5 bases, leaving 13 bases between them. The CDR3 sequence is 14 residues long. Per the germline V gene, CDR1 is SGHTA and CDR2 is FQGTGA. Here the CDR3 reads CASSHGSADNEQFF. The DNA for the CDR3 is TGTGCCAGCAGCCACGGTTCGGCGGACAATGAGCAGTTCTTC. Variable domain in full (rest from reference TRBV7-3 and TRBJ2-1): GAGVSQTPSNKVTEKGKYVELRCDPISGHTALYWYRQSLGQGPEFLIYFQGTGAADDSGLPNDRFFAVRPEGSVSTLKIQRTERGDSAVYLCASSHGSADNEQFFGPGTRLTVL.

This clone has a count of ten or more. This chain connects TRBV10-1 to TRBJ2-5; 13 positions match TRBD2. This CDR3 is built from 17 residues. Germline CDR1 WNHNN, CDR2 SYGVQD (reference sequence). V was pared by 6 bases and J by 2 bases, with 9 bases of the junction left unmatched. The CDR3 DNA reads as TGCGCCAGCAGGCGGACTAGCGGGAGATCGGAGCAAGAGACCCAGTACTTC. It codes for CASRRTSGRSEQETQYF.

The genes are TRBV18 and TRBJ1-5, with D possibly matching TRBD1 (6 bases). This CDR3 has 13 residues. Germline lookup yields CDR1 KGHSH and CDR2 LQKENI. Deletions cut 5 bases from V and 5 bases from J, with 10 bases between. CDR3 amino acids: CASSWDIYQPQHF. CDR3 coding DNA: TGTGCCAGCTCATGGGACATTTATCAGCCCCAGCATTTT.

The chain is built from TRBV2 and TRBJ1-5; 8 nucleotides line up with TRBD1. Trimming cost V 5 bases and J 5 bases; bases outside gene matches: 14. The CDR3 length is 17 residues. The germline V gene has CDR1 SNHLY and CDR2 FYNNEI. CDR3 DNA: TGTGCCAGCAGTCACCGCCCGGACAGGGTCTTCCATCAGCCCCAGCATTTT. Its translation is CASSHRPDRVFHQPQHF.

This chain links TRBV5-6 with TRBJ1-1; no firm D call. Per the germline V gene, CDR1 is SGHDT and CDR2 is YYEEEE. The ends were cut back, 1 base at V and 1 base at J, with 8 bases in the middle. The CDR3 is made up of 14 amino acids. This CDR3 reads CASSLTYRNTEAFF. The CDR3, as DNA: TGTGCCAGCAGCTTGACCTACCGGAACACTGAAGCTTTCTTT.

The V call is TRBV5-4, the J call TRBJ2-3; 11 bases agree with TRBD2. Germline V gene sequence: CDR1 SGHNT, CDR2 YYREEE (reference sequence). The CDR3 loop spans 16 amino acids. The trim removed 0 bases at V and 4 bases at J, leaving 4 bases unmatched. The CDR3: CASSLELAGVSDTQYF. The CDR3 DNA is TGTGCCAGCAGCTTGGAACTAGCGGGAGTGTCAGATACGCAGTATTTT.

This chain connects TRBV11-3 to TRBJ2-1; the match to TRBD1 covers 8 bases. The length of the CDR3 is 13 residues. The V and J ends lost 3 bases and 15 bases, in that order; junction bases with no gene match: 10. Germline CDR1 and CDR2: SGHNT and YENEEA. The CDR3: CASSFGPDRGPFF. The CDR3 DNA reads as TGTGCCAGCAGCTTTGGGCCCGACAGGGGTCCGTTCTTC. Supplemented by reference TRBV11-3 and TRBJ2-1, the full variable domain reads EAGVVQSPRYKIIEKKQPVAFWCNPISGHNTLYWYLQNLGQGPELLIRYENEEAVDDSQLPKDRFSAERLKGVDSTLKIQPAELGDSAVYLCASSFGPDRGPFFGPGTRLTVL.

As concerns this clone: Additional DNA sequences in this sample encode the identical CDR3. This chain joins TRBV29-1 and TRBJ2-5; D unclear. With 4 bases removed from V and 1 base from J, the gap between germline ends came to 7 bases. This CDR3 contains 12 residues. Germline CDR1 reads SQVTM; CDR2 reads ANQGSEA. This CDR3 reads CSVVAVQETQYF. The CDR3 bases are TGCAGCGTTGTGGCGGTCCAAGAGACCCAGTACTTC.

This clone has just a few counts. V gene TRBV2 combines with J gene TRBJ2-3; D is unresolved. This CDR3 is 13 amino acids long. Per germline, CDR1 SNHLY and CDR2 FYNNEI. V gave up 3 bases and J gave up 0 bases, with 4 bases separating them. The CDR3 protein is CASSDGSTDTQYF. The DNA of the CDR3 is TGTGCCAGCAGTGACGGGAGCACAGATACGCAGTATTTT. The whole variable domain, remainder taken from reference TRBV2 and TRBJ2-3, is EPEVTQTPSHQVTQMGQEVILRCVPISNHLYFYWYRQILGQKVEFLVSFYNNEISEKSEIFDDQFSVERPDGSNFTLKIRSTKLEDSAMYFCASSDGSTDTQYFGPGTRLTVL.

V is TRBV30 and J is TRBJ2-2; D ambiguous. Trimming removed 6 bases at V and 5 bases at J, with 19 bases between. From germline, CDR1 is GTSNPN and CDR2 SVGIG (reference sequence). CDR3 size: 15 residues. CDR3 DNA: TGTGCCTGTGGATATGTGGCACTGCGGACCGGGGAGCTGTTTTTT. Translating it yields CACGYVALRTGELFF.

This clone has only one observation. The DNA of the CDR3 is TGTGCCAGCAGTTTGATGAATGAGCAGTTCTTC. It yields the protein CASSLMNEQFF. The J gene is TRBJ2-1, the V gene TRBV28; D gene uncertain. The CDR3 has 11 residues. CDR1 and CDR2 from the germline V gene are MDHEN and SYDVKM. Trimming pared 3 bases from V and 7 bases from J, leaving 4 bases between.

The chain combines TRBV2 with TRBJ2-5; D unclear. The V and J ends lost 1 base and 7 bases respectively, with 13 bases between them. This CDR3 has 14 residues. The germline CDR1 and CDR2 sequences are SNHLY and FYNNEI. In DNA, the CDR3 is TGTGCCAGCAGTGAAGGGGCCTGGATGGGGACCCAGTACTTC. Protein sequence: CASSEGAWMGTQYF.

This chain joins TRBV7-2 and TRBJ2-7; D is uncertain. The CDR3 extends over 14 amino acids. CDR1 and CDR2 from the germline V gene are SGHTA and FQGNSA. Trimming shortened V by 3 bases and J by 9 bases, and 18 bases separated the two germline ends. Here the CDR3 DNA reads TGTGCCAGCAGCTTGACGACGACCACTCCCAGGCAGTACTTC. Encoded protein: CASSLTTTTPRQYF.

The DNA for the CDR3 is TGTGCCAGCAGCTTATTGGGCGGGAGGGGCGAGGGGCACGAGCAGTACTTC. Translated: CASSLLGGRGEGHEQYF. The chain links TRBV11-2 to TRBJ2-7, with 9 bases fitting TRBD2. V trimming: 2 bases; J trimming: 5 bases; junction bases outside the gene matches: 13. CDR3 size: 17 residues. Germline-derived CDR1 and CDR2 are SGHAT and FQNNGV.

Only a few counts were recorded for this clone. The V gene is TRBV28, the J gene TRBJ2-7; D is perhaps TRBD1 (5 bases). V was trimmed by 8 bases and J by 4 bases, leaving 24 bases between them. Germline lookup yields CDR1 MDHEN and CDR2 SYDVKM. CDR3 length: 16 amino acids. The DNA for the CDR3 is TGTGCCAGCCTCCCCCGAGTCGGGCAGGGCACTTACGAGCAGTACTTC. It encodes CASLPRVGQGTYEQYF.

J is TRBJ1-1 and V is TRBV7-9; tentative D call: TRBD1 (6 bases). There are 13 residues in the CDR3. Germline assignment: CDR1 SEHNR and CDR2 FQNEAQ (reference sequence). The V and J ends lost 4 bases and 9 bases respectively, with 15 bases between them. The CDR3 is CASSSRGVSKAFF. CDR3 coding DNA: TGTGCCAGCAGCTCAAGGGGGGTCTCGAAAGCTTTCTTT.

The gene calls are TRBV5-4 and TRBJ2-1; D may be TRBD1 (5 bases). V was pared by 0 bases and J by 6 bases, with 13 bases between. CDR3 length equals 15 residues. The germline gives CDR1 SGHNT, CDR2 YYREEE (reference sequence). The DNA of the CDR3 is TGTGCCAGCAGCTTGGGGTCAGACAGAGGCAATGAGCAGTTCTTC. Residues: CASSLGSDRGNEQFF.

The chain recombines TRBV7-8 with TRBJ2-1, with 7 bases matching TRBD1. This CDR3 region has 17 residues. The junction had 10 bases not matched to a gene; V was cut back by 5 bases and J by 0 bases. Germline V CDR1 and CDR2: SGHVS, FQNEAQ. CDR3 in amino acids: CASSGRTGVSSYNEQFF. The CDR3 DNA is TGTGCCAGCAGCGGACGGACAGGAGTCAGCTCCTACAATGAGCAGTTCTTC. Based on the CDR3 plus reference TRBV7-8 and TRBJ2-1, the full variable domain is GAGVSQSPRYKVAKRGQDVALRCDPISGHVSLFWYQQALGQGPEFLTYFQNEAQLDKSGLPSDRFFAERPEGSVSTLKIQRTQQEDSAVYLCASSGRTGVSSYNEQFFGPGTRLTVL.

This clone has just a few counts. The chain is built from TRBV4-1 and TRBJ1-2; D is possibly TRBD1 (5 bases). This CDR3 is built from 15 residues. Trimming left V 4 bases short and J 3 bases short, with 15 bases between. CDR1 and CDR2 from the germline V gene are MGHRA and YSYEKL. CDR3 coding DNA: TGCGCCAGCAGCCGAATGAGCAGGGCAGACTATGGCTACACCTTC. As protein: CASSRMSRADYGYTF.